Below, 26 T cell receptor beta chains from the same sample are listed, as sequenced in a study of cytomegalovirus exposure and HLA in healthy donors. The data were produced by immunoSEQ multiplex PCR, yet TCRdb's version contains in-frame clones alone and is incomplete. The sample contains 200,000 or so clones, 65% to 90% of which appear only once. The sequenced material came from PBMCs. The receptors were gathered from a woman in her thirties in good health and CMV-seropositive.

The V gene is TRBV9, the J gene TRBJ2-1; TRBD2 aligns across 10 bases. Germline values: CDR1 SGDLS, CDR2 YYNGEE. The V gene end was trimmed by 4 bases and the J gene end by 2 bases; junction bases not matched to a gene: 3. The CDR3 sequence is 15 residues long. CDR3 loop: CASSLAGEAYNEQFF. CDR3 coding DNA: TGTGCCAGCAGCCTAGCGGGAGAGGCCTACAATGAGCAGTTCTTC. Based on the CDR3 plus reference TRBV9 and TRBJ2-1, the full variable domain is DSGVTQTPKHLITATGQRVTLRCSPRSGDLSVYWYQQSLDQGLQFLIQYYNGEERAKGNILERFSAQQFPDLHSELNLSSLELGDSALYFCASSLAGEAYNEQFFGPGTRLTVL.

The chain has TRBV18 and TRBJ1-2; tentatively, D is TRBD1 (5 bases). Germline lookup yields CDR1 KGHSH and CDR2 LQKENI. Trimming stripped 4 bases from V and 8 bases from J, with 11 bases between. The CDR3 consists of 12 residues. The CDR3 coding sequence is TGTGCCAGCTCACGTAGGGGTGAGGGCTACACCTTC. Protein sequence: CASSRRGEGYTF.

The rearrangement links TRBV5-6 to TRBJ2-7; D might be TRBD2 (6 bases). Trimming cost V 3 bases and J 6 bases, with 10 bases left between them. The germline gives CDR1 SGHDT, CDR2 YYEEEE. This CDR3 spans 12 amino acids. DNA for the CDR3: TGTGCCAGCAGCTCCCTCGGGGGCGAGCAGTACTTC. Its translation is CASSSLGGEQYF.

The chain joins TRBV11-3 to TRBJ2-1; 13 nucleotides line up with TRBD2. CDR3 length equals 14 residues. Germline V gene data show CDR1 as SGHNT and CDR2 as YENEEA. J gave up 8 bases and V 5 bases, and 3 bases lay outside the gene matches. The CDR3 region has the DNA TGTGCCAGCAGCCGAGGACTAGCGGGAGATGAGCAGTTCTTC. Amino acids: CASSRGLAGDEQFF.

V and J are TRBV18 and TRBJ2-7; D is possibly TRBD2 (7 bases). The germline gives CDR1 KGHSH, CDR2 LQKENI. This CDR3 spans 16 amino acids. Between the trimmed V and J ends, which lost 6 bases and 7 bases, there was a span of 25 bases. Here the CDR3 DNA reads TGTGCCAGCTCCCTCTTCTTGCCGGGGGGCTCGGAAGAGCAGTACTTC. Translating it yields CASSLFLPGGSEEQYF.

The V and J genes are TRBV5-1 and TRBJ2-1, with D maybe TRBD2 (5 bases). V lost 2 bases, J lost 8 bases, and 11 bases lay in between. This CDR3 comprises 13 residues. The germline CDR1 and CDR2 sequences are SGHRS and YFSETQ. CDR3 in amino acids: CASSFSRAHEQFF. In DNA form, the CDR3 reads TGCGCCAGCAGCTTTTCGAGGGCCCATGAGCAGTTCTTC.

The chain links TRBV10-3 to TRBJ2-1; possible D gene TRBD2, 6 bases. In germline, CDR1 is ENHRY, CDR2 SYGVKD. The V gene lost 9 bases and the J gene lost 7 bases, with 16 bases spanning the gap. This CDR3 comprises 13 residues. The CDR3 loop reads CAMERENTNEQFF. CDR3 DNA sequence: TGTGCCATGGAACGGGAGAACACGAATGAGCAGTTCTTC.

V usage is TRBV6-1 and J usage is TRBJ2-7, with 10 bases matching TRBD1. Germline CDR1 MNHNS, CDR2 SASEGT. V lost 8 bases, J lost 4 bases, and 11 bases stayed unmatched. CDR3 size: 15 residues. The CDR3 here is CASGGTGEVLYEQYF. The CDR3 DNA follows: TGTGCCAGCGGCGGGACAGGGGAAGTTCTATACGAGCAGTACTTC.

The chain couples TRBV5-1 to TRBJ2-3; tentative D call: TRBD2 (6 bases). V lost 7 bases to trimming and J lost 0 bases, with 15 bases between them. Germline V gives CDR1 SGHRS, CDR2 YFSETQ. The CDR3 is 15 residues long. The CDR3 loop reads CASGSGGGSTDTQYF. DNA for the CDR3: TGCGCCAGCGGCTCCGGGGGTGGTAGCACAGATACGCAGTATTTT. Combining the CDR3 with reference TRBV5-1 and TRBJ2-3 gives the whole variable domain KAGVTQTPRYLIKTRGQQVTLSCSPISGHRSVSWYQQTPGQGLQFLFEYFSETQRNKGNFPGRFSGRQFSNSRSEMNVSTLELGDSALYLCASGSGGGSTDTQYFGPGTRLTVL.

This chain connects TRBV9 to TRBJ1-5, with D perhaps TRBD1 (5 bases). The V gene lost 0 bases and the J gene lost 6 bases, with 13 bases spanning the gap. CDR1 is SGDLS, CDR2 YYNGEE, per germline. This CDR3 is built from 15 residues. Here the CDR3 reads CASSVGGERIQPQHF. The CDR3, as DNA: TGTGCCAGCAGCGTAGGGGGCGAAAGGATTCAGCCCCAGCATTTT.

This sequence joins TRBV9 and TRBJ2-1; D perhaps matches TRBD2 (6 bases). The CDR3 is 14 residues long. V lost 6 bases and J lost 9, with 19 bases in between. Per germline, CDR1 SGDLS and CDR2 YYNGEE. The CDR3 nucleotides are TGTGCCAGCACCCGAGGGGCTAGCGCTAGTGAGCAGTTCTTC. Its protein product is CASTRGASASEQFF. Full variable domain (missing parts from reference TRBV9 and TRBJ2-1): DSGVTQTPKHLITATGQRVTLRCSPRSGDLSVYWYQQSLDQGLQFLIQYYNGEERAKGNILERFSAQQFPDLHSELNLSSLELGDSALYFCASTRGASASEQFFGPGTRLTVL.

The genes are TRBV10-3 and TRBJ1-2, with 11 positions matching TRBD1. The V gene end was trimmed by 3 bases and the J gene end by 7 bases; junction bases not matched to a gene: 10. Looked up from germline, CDR1 is ENHRY and CDR2 is SYGVKD. CDR3 length: 16 amino acids. CDR3 loop: CAISDYRDRGLSGYTF. In DNA, the CDR3 is TGTGCCATCAGTGATTACCGGGACAGGGGGTTGAGTGGCTACACCTTC.

Here the CDR3 DNA reads TGCAGCGTTGACTTCCAGAACTATGGCTACACCTTC. Translated, it gives CSVDFQNYGYTF. The chain couples TRBV29-1 to TRBJ1-2; D is ambiguous. This CDR3 contains 12 residues. In germline, CDR1 is SQVTM, CDR2 ANQGSEA. V was trimmed by 3 bases and J by 2 bases, leaving 7 bases between them.

This chain links TRBV6-1 with TRBJ2-7; D unclear. Germline-derived CDR1 and CDR2 are MNHNS and SASEGT. The V and J ends lost 0 bases and 6 bases respectively, with 6 bases between them. The CDR3 has 12 amino acids. CDR3 region: CASSEASSEQYF. CDR3 coding DNA: TGTGCCAGCAGTGAAGCAAGCTCCGAGCAGTACTTC.

The J gene is TRBJ1-2, the V gene TRBV7-9; a weak D match, TRBD1 (6 bases). The CDR3 length is 14 residues. Per germline, CDR1 SEHNR and CDR2 FQNEAQ (reference sequence). V was shortened by 5 bases and J by 4 bases, with 14 bases between the two germline ends. CDR3 sequence (DNA): TGTGCCAGCAGCCCGGACAGAATTGCCTATGGCTACACCTTC. Translating gives CASSPDRIAYGYTF.

V gene TRBV4-1 combines with J gene TRBJ2-7; 9 positions agree with TRBD2. CDR3 size: 17 residues. The ends lost 0 bases at V and 0 bases at J; junction bases unmatched: 6. Germline V gene sequence: CDR1 MGHRA, CDR2 YSYEKL. In DNA form, the CDR3 reads TGCGCCAGCAGCCAAGATCCTAGCGGGGTGCTCTCCTACGAGCAGTACTTC. Protein sequence: CASSQDPSGVLSYEQYF.

J is TRBJ2-5 and V is TRBV11-3, with 7 bases lining up with TRBD2. CDR1 is SGHNT and CDR2 is YENEEA in the germline V gene. V shed 5 bases and J 5 bases; nucleotides not matched to a gene: 5. The CDR3 length is 13 residues. CDR3 sequence (DNA): TGTGCCAGCAGCCATGCGCGGGGGGAGACCCAGTACTTC. This encodes CASSHARGETQYF.

The V call is TRBV6-5, the J call TRBJ2-5, with TRBD2 matching over 7 bases. The DNA end favors TRBJ2-7, so the J call may be wrong. Germline V gene sequence: CDR1 MNHEY, CDR2 SVGAGI. The CDR3 sequence is 14 residues long. Here the CDR3 reads CASSPREEAYEQYF. In DNA form, the CDR3 reads TGTGCCAGCAGTCCCCGGGAGGAAGCCTACGAGCAGTACTTC.

V gene TRBV5-1 combines with J gene TRBJ2-3; 9 bases fit TRBD2. V shed 3 bases, J shed 2 bases, and the junction held 10 bases outside the gene matches. Germline assignment: CDR1 SGHRS and CDR2 YFSETQ. This CDR3 is 17 amino acids long. The CDR3 sequence is CASSWTAASGTTDTQYF. CDR3 in DNA: TGCGCCAGCAGCTGGACCGCAGCTAGCGGGACCACAGATACGCAGTATTTT.

This sequence joins TRBV7-2 and TRBJ1-5; 10 bases fit TRBD1. Trimming cost V 11 bases and J 6 bases; bases outside gene matches: 10. The CDR3 covers 14 residues. CDR1 is SGHTA, CDR2 FQGNSA, per germline. CDR3 amino acids: CAVTTGGVGQPQHF. Here the CDR3 DNA reads TGTGCCGTCACGACAGGGGGCGTAGGTCAGCCCCAGCATTTT.

A single count supports this clone. The V gene is TRBV28, the J gene TRBJ2-7, with D maybe TRBD2 (5 bases). V gave up 8 bases and J gave up 7 bases, with 21 bases separating them. Germline V CDR1 and CDR2: MDHEN, SYDVKM. This CDR3 region has 14 residues. The CDR3 loop reads CASGSGLLLGEQYF. The CDR3 DNA reads TGTGCCAGCGGTTCCGGACTCCTTTTAGGTGAGCAGTACTTC.

This clone showed up just a few times. The chain recombines TRBV2 with TRBJ2-7; 14 bases match TRBD2. The CDR3 covers 13 residues. The junction had 4 bases not matched to a gene; V was cut back by 4 bases and J by 11 bases. CDR1 SNHLY and CDR2 FYNNEI come from the germline V gene. The CDR3 DNA reads as TGTGCCAGCAGTGCCGGGACTAGCGGGAGAGAGTACTTC. This gives the protein CASSAGTSGREYF. The entire variable domain, with the rest obtained from reference TRBV2 and TRBJ2-7, is as follows: EPEVTQTPSHQVTQMGQEVILRCVPISNHLYFYWYRQILGQKVEFLVSFYNNEISEKSEIFDDQFSVERPDGSNFTLKIRSTKLEDSAMYFCASSAGTSGREYFGPGTRLTVT.

This clone was seen more than once but under ten times. The chain combines TRBV18 with TRBJ2-2; 7 bases fit TRBD1. The V segment lost 3 bases and the J segment 11 bases; nucleotides outside the gene matches: 3. The germline gives CDR1 KGHSH, CDR2 LQKENI. This CDR3 has 12 residues. The CDR3 DNA follows: TGTGCCAGCTCACCGCGACAGGGTGAGCTGTTTTTT. Protein product: CASSPRQGELFF.

The chain uses TRBV6-6 and TRBJ2-5; TRBD2 matches 11 bases. The V gene end was trimmed by 5 bases and the J gene end by 5 bases; junction bases not matched to a gene: 4. In germline, CDR1 is MNHNY, CDR2 SVGAGI (reference sequence). The CDR3 consists of 14 residues. The CDR3 protein is CASSDLAGGETQYF. CDR3 DNA: TGTGCCAGCAGTGATTTAGCGGGAGGGGAGACCCAGTACTTC.

This rearrangement joins TRBV30 to TRBJ1-4; D unresolved. CDR3 length: 11 residues. Germline values: CDR1 GTSNPN, CDR2 SVGIG (reference sequence). V shed 0 bases and J shed 8 bases, with 4 bases lying between them. Here the CDR3 reads CAWSVGEKLFF. CDR3 sequence (DNA): TGTGCCTGGAGTGTCGGGGAAAAACTGTTTTTT.

The chain couples TRBV12-5 to TRBJ1-5; D uncertain. The length of the CDR3 is 13 residues. The V end lost 1 base, the J end lost 5 bases, and 6 bases lay between the germline ends. CDR1 and CDR2 from the germline V gene are LGHNT and FRNRAP. This CDR3 is CASGLESDQPQHF. In DNA, the CDR3 is TGTGCTAGTGGTTTGGAATCGGATCAGCCCCAGCATTTT.